This entry features one T cell receptor beta chain sequence. These data are taken from a study of identical twins. The V and J ends lost 6 bases and 6 bases, in that order; junction bases with no gene match: 11. The CDR3 covers 16 residues. Germline CDR1 is MDHEN and CDR2 is SYDVKM. A template switching step contributed a universal primer site, while unique molecular identifiers were present in the cDNA. MiXCR, run by TCRdb on the 5' RACE reads, gives a single entry per CDR3 protein. Of under 900,000 distinct CDR3 sequences listed, 10% to 15% are singletons. This same sample was also part of a study on yellow fever vaccine responses in identical twins.

This receptor was obtained from a woman between 18 and 30 years old in good health. The sample comprised PBMCs. The J gene is TRBJ1-5, the V gene TRBV28; TRBD1 matches 10 bases. In DNA form, the CDR3 reads TGTGCCAGCAGACTCCCGCTGGGACAGGGGTTTCAGCCCCAGCATTTT. Encoded protein: CASRLPLGQGFQPQHF.